This T cell receptor beta chain is from a study of T cell repertoires in ileal Crohn's disease. Study information: Surgery for a complication: stricturing in around 60%, penetrating in around 39%.

V gave up 3 bases and J gave up 7 bases, with 6 bases separating them. The CDR3 loop spans 12 amino acids. Germline V gives CDR1 MNHEY, CDR2 SMNVEV (reference sequence). The protocol was immunoSEQ multiplex PCR, while the TCRdb copy is restricted to in-frame clones and leaves out a portion. The sample consists of roughly 15,000 clones, roughly 83% of them appearing once. This clone came up a few times. Its matching antigen is unknown. Broader study findings: Clonal expansions were more frequent in active smokers than non-smokers at surgery.

The clonotype comes from an adult with Crohn's disease. The chain joins TRBV27 to TRBJ2-2; D gene uncertain. What was sequenced was ileal tissue. CDR3 sequence: CASSFHSGELFF. In nucleotides, the CDR3 is TGTGCCAGCAGTTTTCACAGCGGGGAGCTGTTTTTT.